The following is a T cell receptor beta chain sequence with its context. The authors' processing: Estimation of nucleated cell counts relied on the amplification of reference gene primers. Some clones are missing from TCRdb's copy, which holds only in-frame ones; the method was immunoSEQ multiplex PCR. Clone size and V and J calls were adopted from that table, with D and trimming inferred from the DNA. The profile shows about 110,000 clones, about 90% of them singletons. These data are taken from a study of blood T cell repertoires in COVID-19. For the study at large: Acute and convalescent COVID-19 samples came from the United States, Italy and Spain. T cells, B-cell-depleted T cells, or PBMCs supplied cDNA or gDNA.

The length of the CDR3 is 13 residues. Germline loops: CDR1 LGHDT, CDR2 YNNKEL (reference sequence). Trimming shortened V by 4 bases and J by 7 bases, and 10 bases separated the two germline ends. The chain is built from TRBV3-1 (or the pseudogene TRBV3-2) and TRBJ2-2; D may be TRBD2 (6 bases). The receptor's source is a woman aged 25 to 39 with acute or convalescent COVID-19. Sequencing was carried out using peripheral blood. The CDR3 loop is CASSLPGGGELFF. The CDR3 DNA sequence: TGTGCCAGCAGCCTACCCGGGGGCGGGGAGCTGTTTTTT.